These 10 T cell receptor beta chains share one sample of origin, sequenced in a study of blood T cells in healthy people across ages. A second PCR of roughly 7 to 11 cycles used a sample-barcoded 5' primer and a J-beta primer mix. TCRdb itself ran the 5' RACE reads through MiXCR, one entry per CDR3 protein. This table has 1.5 million or so distinct CDR3 sequences, around 40% appearing once. The sample was blood. The receptor set was obtained from a woman between 18 and 29 years old in good health.

The chain has TRBV4-1 and TRBJ2-5; D is possibly TRBD1 (5 bases). Per germline, CDR1 MGHRA and CDR2 YSYEKL. The CDR3 consists of 16 residues. V lost 2 bases and J lost 0, with 13 bases in between. CDR3 region: CASSQLRPGNQETQYF. The CDR3 DNA reads as TGCGCCAGCAGCCAATTGAGGCCAGGGAACCAAGAGACCCAGTACTTC.

The V gene is TRBV18, the J gene TRBJ2-1; 11 bases are shared with TRBD2. With V trimmed by 1 base and J by 9 bases, 5 bases remained unmatched. There are 15 residues in the CDR3. The germline gives CDR1 KGHSH, CDR2 LQKENI. The CDR3 nucleotides are TGTGCCAGCTCACCACGTAAACTAGCGGGAGTTGAGCAGTTCTTC. Protein: CASSPRKLAGVEQFF.

The chain uses TRBV19 and TRBJ2-7; D is possibly TRBD2 (6 bases). Per the germline V gene, CDR1 is LNHDA and CDR2 is SQIVND (reference sequence). The CDR3 runs to 14 residues. V was cut by 2 bases and J by 6 bases, with 14 bases left in between. The CDR3 reads CASSIRDSTGEQYF. As DNA, the CDR3 is TGTGCCAGTAGTATACGGGACTCCACTGGCGAGCAGTACTTC. Drawing the rest from reference TRBV19 and TRBJ2-7, the complete variable domain is DGGITQSPKYLFRKEGQNVTLSCEQNLNHDAMYWYRQDPGQGLRLIYYSQIVNDFQKGDIAEGYSVSREKKESFPLTVTSAQKNPTAFYLCASSIRDSTGEQYFGPGTRLTVT.

This clonotype was detected once. The J gene is TRBJ1-1, the V gene TRBV12-3 or TRBV12-4, with 9 bases fitting TRBD1. Unmatched junction bases numbered 5, after V lost 6 bases and J lost 3 bases. The CDR3 length is 14 residues. The CDR3 is CASRWTGEYTEAFF. The CDR3 DNA follows: TGTGCCAGCAGGTGGACAGGGGAGTACACTGAAGCTTTCTTT.

The genes are TRBV3-1 and TRBJ2-7; D possibly corresponds to TRBD2 (5 bases). This CDR3 region has 14 residues. Germline assignment: CDR1 LGHDT and CDR2 YNNKEL (reference sequence). The V and J ends lost 1 base and 6 bases respectively, with 13 bases between them. CDR3 bases: TGTGCCAGCAGCCAAGGGGCTAGCCGCGGCGAGCAGTACTTC. Amino acids: CASSQGASRGEQYF.

J is TRBJ2-5 and V is TRBV12-3 or TRBV12-4; 11 nucleotides line up with TRBD2. Matching the DNA end better, TRBJ2-7 makes the J call doubtful. The CDR3 runs to 15 residues. The DNA of the CDR3 is TGTGCCAGCAGTCCGATCGGGACTAGCGGAAACGAGCAGTACTTC. Encoded protein: CASSPIGTSGNEQYF.

A remark on this clonotype: At one end the junction does not follow the germline gene, possibly because of a read error. The gene calls are TRBV7-2 and TRBJ2-5; a weak D match, TRBD2 (6 bases). The J call may be incorrect, as the DNA end agrees better with TRBJ2-7. Germline CDR1 and CDR2: SGHTA and FQGNSA. The CDR3 is made up of 15 amino acids. CDR3 bases: TGTGCCAGCAGGTTAGCGGTTTTAGAGCCCTACGAGCAGTACTTC. Residues: CASRLAVLEPYEQYF.

This chain links TRBV13 with TRBJ2-3, with D possibly being TRBD2 (5 bases). V was shortened by 5 bases and J by 4 bases, with 22 bases between the two germline ends. The germline V gene has CDR1 PRHDT and CDR2 FYEKMQ (reference sequence). The CDR3 has 17 amino acids. CDR3 bases: TGTGCCAGCAGCCCCGCCTACCGGCGGGTACCGTCAGATACGCAGTATTTT. This translates into CASSPAYRRVPSDTQYF.

This clonotype appeared a few times. V gene TRBV5-1 combines with J gene TRBJ2-5, with D unclear. Trimming pared 1 base from V and 2 bases from J, leaving 9 bases between. The CDR3 covers 14 residues. Germline CDR1 SGHRS, CDR2 YFSETQ. CDR3 sequence (DNA): TGCGCCAGCAGCTTGCCGGAAGTACAAGAGACCCAGTACTTC. Translating it yields CASSLPEVQETQYF.

This clonotype has just a few counts. V is TRBV6-2 or TRBV6-3 and J is TRBJ2-1; 8 positions match TRBD2. The length of the CDR3 is 14 residues. Germline assignment: CDR1 MNHEY and CDR2 SVGEGT. J gave up 8 bases and V 4 bases, and 7 bases lay outside the gene matches. CDR3 residues: CASSLAGRLDEQFF. CDR3 coding DNA: TGTGCCAGCAGTTTAGCGGGGCGTCTCGATGAGCAGTTCTTC.